This T cell receptor (beta chain) was documented in a study of CD8+ T cells in alopecia areata. With 2 bases removed from V and 9 bases from J, the gap between germline ends came to 8 bases. Germline V gene lookup returns CDR1 SNHLY and CDR2 FYNNEI. CDR3 length: 12 residues. cDNA prepared by RNA extraction and subsequent reverse transcription served as the template for sequencing. The repertoire was sequenced with immunoSEQ multiplex PCR; TCRdb's copy has only in-frame clones and lacks some. The table lists 110,000 or so clones, less than 80% of them singletons, with approximately 3% in the top ten. The rearrangement uses TRBV2 and TRBJ2-1, with D tentatively TRBD1 (6 bases). This sequence originates from a human donor in good health. Sequencing input: CD4+ T cells sorted from blood. The DNA for the CDR3 is TGTGCCAGCAGTGAACAGGGGACTGAGCAGTTCTTC. It translates to CASSEQGTEQFF.